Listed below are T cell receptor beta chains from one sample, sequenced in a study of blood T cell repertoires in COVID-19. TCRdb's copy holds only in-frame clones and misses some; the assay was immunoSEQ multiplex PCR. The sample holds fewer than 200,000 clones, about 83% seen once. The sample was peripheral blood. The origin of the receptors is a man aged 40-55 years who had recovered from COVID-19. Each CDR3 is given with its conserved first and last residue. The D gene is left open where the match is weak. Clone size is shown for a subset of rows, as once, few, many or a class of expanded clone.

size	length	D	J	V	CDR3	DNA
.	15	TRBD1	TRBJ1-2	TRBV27	CASSNRGRVGRGYTF	TGTGCCAGCAGCAACAGGGGGCGGGTCGGGCGCGGCTACACCTTC
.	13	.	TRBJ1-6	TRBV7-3	CASSSVRGAPLHF	TGTGCCAGCAGCTCAGTCCGGGGGGCACCCCTCCACTTT
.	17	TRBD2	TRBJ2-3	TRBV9	CASSRMASGRAADTQYF	TGTGCCAGCAGTCGTATGGCGAGCGGGAGGGCTGCAGATACGCAGTATTTT
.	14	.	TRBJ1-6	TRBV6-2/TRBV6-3	CASSYSTGNSPLHF	TGTGCCAGCAGTTACTCGACGGGGAATTCACCCCTCCACTTT
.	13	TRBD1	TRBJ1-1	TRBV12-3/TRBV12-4	CASRSTGETEAFF	TGTGCCAGCAGAAGTACAGGGGAAACTGAAGCTTTCTTT
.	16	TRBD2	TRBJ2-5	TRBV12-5	CASGLVLAGGWETQYF	TGTGCTAGTGGTTTGGTACTAGCGGGGGGTTGGGAGACCCAGTACTTC
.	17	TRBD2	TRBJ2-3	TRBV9	CASSVSTSGGSTDTQYF	TGTGCCAGCAGCGTATCAACTAGCGGGGGATCCACAGATACGCAGTATTTT
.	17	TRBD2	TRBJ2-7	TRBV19	CASSTLRTSGTTYEQYF	TGTGCCAGTAGTACCCTCAGGACTAGCGGGACCACCTACGAGCAGTACTTC
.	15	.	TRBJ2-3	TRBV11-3	CASSFPVSSTDTQYF	TGTGCCAGCAGCTTCCCGGTATCGAGCACAGATACGCAGTATTTT
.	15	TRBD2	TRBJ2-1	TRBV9	CASSDPAGVGNEQFF	TGTGCCAGCAGCGACCCAGCGGGAGTTGGGAATGAGCAGTTCTTC
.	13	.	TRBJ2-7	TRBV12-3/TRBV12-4	CASRRTATYEQYF	TGTGCCAGCAGGAGGACAGCCACCTACGAGCAGTACTTC
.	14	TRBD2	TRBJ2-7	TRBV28	CASSFVAGLYEQYF	TGTGCCAGCAGTTTTGTAGCGGGACTCTACGAGCAGTACTTC
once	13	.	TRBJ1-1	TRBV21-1	CASRIQTGSEAFF	TGTGCCAGCAGGATCCAGACAGGGTCTGAAGCTTTCTTT
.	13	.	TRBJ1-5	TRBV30	CAWSTGYNQPQHF	TGTGCCTGGAGTACGGGTTACAATCAGCCCCAGCATTTT
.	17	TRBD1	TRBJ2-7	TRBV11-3	CASSRGQVTGPSYEQYF	TGTGCCAGCAGCCGCGGACAGGTAACTGGGCCCTCCTACGAGCAGTACTTC
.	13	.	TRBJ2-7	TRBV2	CASTGQGGPSQYF	TGTGCCAGCACGGGTCAGGGGGGCCCTTCGCAGTACTTC
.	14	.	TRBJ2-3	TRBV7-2	CASSLLGATDTQYF	TGTGCCAGCAGCTTACTAGGGGCCACAGATACGCAGTATTTT
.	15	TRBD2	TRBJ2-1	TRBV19	CASSRGTSGRNEQFF	TGTGCCAGTAGTAGGGGGACTAGCGGCCGCAATGAGCAGTTCTTC
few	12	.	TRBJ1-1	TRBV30	CAWSSLNTEAFF	TGTGCCTGGAGTTCTCTGAACACTGAAGCTTTCTTT
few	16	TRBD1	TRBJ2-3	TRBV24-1	CATSDLPGTGADTQYF	TGTGCCACCAGTGATTTGCCCGGGACAGGGGCAGATACGCAGTATTTT
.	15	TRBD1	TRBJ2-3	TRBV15	CATHMGDSDTDTQYF	TGTGCCACCCACATGGGGGACAGCGACACAGATACGCAGTATTTT
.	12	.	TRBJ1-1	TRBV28	CASSLGVTEAFF	TGTGCCAGCAGTTTAGGAGTAACTGAAGCTTTCTTT
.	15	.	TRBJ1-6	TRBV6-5	CASRKTDSPNSPLHF	TGTGCCAGCAGGAAGACGGACAGCCCTAATTCACCCCTCCACTTT
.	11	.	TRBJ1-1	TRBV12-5	CASGSTGQAFF	TGTGCTAGTGGTTCCACAGGCCAAGCTTTCTTT
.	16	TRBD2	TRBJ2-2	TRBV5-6	CASTDYGGSGTGELFF	TGTGCCAGCACCGATTACGGGGGGTCGGGAACCGGGGAGCTGTTTTTT
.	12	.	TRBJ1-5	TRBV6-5	CAMGLPNQPQHF	TGTGCCATGGGACTGCCCAATCAGCCCCAGCATTTT